The sequence of this T cell receptor (beta chain) was determined in a study of T cell changes during pregnancy in multiple sclerosis. Germline CDR1 and CDR2: SGHNT and YYREEE (reference sequence). V lost 4 bases, J lost 2 bases, and 9 bases stayed unmatched. This CDR3 contains 16 residues. The protocol was immunoSEQ multiplex PCR, while the TCRdb copy is restricted to in-frame clones and leaves out a portion. The sample has approximately 120,000 clones; around 97% are singletons. This clone appeared once. Sequenced material: peripheral blood, taken after pregnancy. The clonotype originates from a female donor with multiple sclerosis, enrolled in a pregnancy study. The rearrangement links TRBV5-4 to TRBJ2-3; 8 bases are shared with TRBD2. CDR3 loop: CASSPLGGGTTDTQYF. DNA of the CDR3: TGTGCCAGCAGCCCCCTGGGCGGGGGGACCACAGATACGCAGTATTTT.